The 5 T cell receptor beta chains below all came from one sample that was sequenced in a study of cytomegalovirus exposure and HLA in healthy donors (dated by TCRdb to 2016 to 2017). Library preparation was by the immunoSEQ multiplex PCR assay. For the multiplex PCR, a mixture combining 60 forward primers for TCR Vbeta segments and 13 reverse primers for TCR Jbeta segments was used. The table comes from immuneACCESS by way of TCRdb, which keeps in-frame sequences with V and J called. Part of the clones is missing from these tables; in studies checked, under half for an unresolved V gene and the rest for unknown reasons. Across this sample there are around 180,000 clones, with approximately 81% seen only once. The leading ten clones occupy about 2.4% of the sample. Sequencing used PBMCs. The receptors derive from a male donor in good health and CMV-seronegative.

The table lists this clone with a count of one. The chain recombines TRBV7-2 with TRBJ1-6; D is uncertain. CDR1 is SGHTA, CDR2 FQGNSA, per germline. CDR3 length: 18 residues. Trimming took 5 bases from V and 8 from J, leaving 25 bases between them. CDR3 nucleotides: TGTGCCAGCAGCCCAAGGTATCCAGCACCCTTCGGGGATTCACCCCTCCACTTT. Encoded protein: CASSPRYPAPFGDSPLHF.

The chain employs TRBV28 and TRBJ2-7; D not resolved. Trimming left V 6 bases short and J 0 bases short, with 12 bases between. The CDR3 totals 14 residues. Germline lookup yields CDR1 MDHEN and CDR2 SYDVKM. The CDR3 DNA is TGTGCCAGCAGCTACAGTGCTTCCTCCTACGAGCAGTACTTC. Translating gives CASSYSASSYEQYF.

This chain links TRBV4-3 with TRBJ1-2; 10 bases are a match to TRBD1. The CDR3 sequence is 15 residues long. Germline CDR1 reads LGHNA; CDR2 reads YSLEER. Losses at the gene ends were 7 bases for V and 4 bases for J; bases not matched to a gene: 9. CDR3 amino acids: CASTLETGGLYGYTF. CDR3 nucleotide sequence: TGCGCCAGCACCCTAGAGACAGGGGGCCTCTATGGCTACACCTTC.

V usage is TRBV6-5 and J usage is TRBJ2-7; the D gene is possibly TRBD2 (5 bases). Trimming cost V 2 bases and J 3 bases, with 14 bases left between them. This CDR3 is built from 15 residues. Germline V CDR1 and CDR2: MNHEY, SVGAGI. The CDR3 nucleotides read TGTGCCAGCAGTTACGCGAGAGGGCCCGACTACGAGCAGTACTTC. Translating it yields CASSYARGPDYEQYF.

The chain carries TRBV15 and TRBJ1-5, with D unresolved. The CDR3 has 17 amino acids. Trimming left V 4 bases short and J 6 bases short, with 22 bases between. CDR1 and CDR2 from the germline V gene are LNHNV and YYDKDF (reference sequence). CDR3 loop: CATSNPETWWGGQPQHF. The CDR3 DNA follows: TGTGCCACCAGCAACCCCGAGACGTGGTGGGGAGGTCAGCCCCAGCATTTT.